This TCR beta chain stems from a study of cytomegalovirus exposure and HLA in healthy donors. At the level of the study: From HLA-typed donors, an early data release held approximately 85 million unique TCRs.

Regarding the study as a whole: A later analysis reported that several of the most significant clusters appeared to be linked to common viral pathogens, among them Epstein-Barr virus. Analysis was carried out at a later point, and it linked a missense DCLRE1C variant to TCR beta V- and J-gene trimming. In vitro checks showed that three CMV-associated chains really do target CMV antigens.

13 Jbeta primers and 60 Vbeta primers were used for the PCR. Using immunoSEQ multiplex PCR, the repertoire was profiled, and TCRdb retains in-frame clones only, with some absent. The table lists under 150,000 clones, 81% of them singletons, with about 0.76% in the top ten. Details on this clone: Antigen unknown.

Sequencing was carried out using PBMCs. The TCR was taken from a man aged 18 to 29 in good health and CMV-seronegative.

The CDR3 coding sequence is TGTGCCAGTAGTATATCGACGGGCTCTGGAAACACCATATATTTT. Translation gives CASSISTGSGNTIYF. The chain links TRBV19 to TRBJ1-3; D is undetermined. V was trimmed by 2 bases and J by 0 bases, leaving 8 bases between them. This CDR3 spans 15 amino acids. Germline CDR1 LNHDA, CDR2 SQIVND (reference sequence).